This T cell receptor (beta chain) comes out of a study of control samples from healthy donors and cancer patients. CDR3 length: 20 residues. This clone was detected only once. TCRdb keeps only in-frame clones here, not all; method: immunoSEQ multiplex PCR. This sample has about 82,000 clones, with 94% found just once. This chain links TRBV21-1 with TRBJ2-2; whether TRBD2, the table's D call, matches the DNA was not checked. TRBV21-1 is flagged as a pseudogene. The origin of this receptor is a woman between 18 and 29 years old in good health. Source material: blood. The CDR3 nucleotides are TGTGCCAGCAGCAATGTTGTCGTCAGAATGCCTAGCGCGAACACCGGGGAGCTGTTTTTT. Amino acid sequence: CASSNVVVRMPSANTGELFF.